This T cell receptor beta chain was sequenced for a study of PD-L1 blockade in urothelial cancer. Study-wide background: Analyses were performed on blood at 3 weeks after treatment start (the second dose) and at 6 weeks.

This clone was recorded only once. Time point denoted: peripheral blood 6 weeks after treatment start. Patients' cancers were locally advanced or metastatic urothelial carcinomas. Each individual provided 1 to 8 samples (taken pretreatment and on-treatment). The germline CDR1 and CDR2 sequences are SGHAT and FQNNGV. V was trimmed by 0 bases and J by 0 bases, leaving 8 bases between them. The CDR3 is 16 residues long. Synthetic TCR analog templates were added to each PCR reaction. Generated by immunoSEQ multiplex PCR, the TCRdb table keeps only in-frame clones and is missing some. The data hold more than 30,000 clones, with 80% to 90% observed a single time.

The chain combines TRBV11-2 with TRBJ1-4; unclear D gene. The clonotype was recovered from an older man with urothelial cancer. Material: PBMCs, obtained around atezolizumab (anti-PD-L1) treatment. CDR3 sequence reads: CASSLEGRSTNEKLFF. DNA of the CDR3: TGTGCCAGCAGCTTAGAGGGCAGATCAACTAATGAAAAACTGTTTTTT.